These T cell receptor beta chains were read from a single sample in a study of identical twins. A single record per CDR3 protein comes from TCRdb applying MiXCR to the 5' RACE reads. Of about 520,000 distinct CDR3 sequences listed, 22% are singletons. These data are also associated with another study on T cells expressing NK-cell markers.

Sequencing was carried out using CD4+ T cells sorted from blood. The origin of the receptors is a woman between 18 and 29 years old in good health. CDR3s include the opening cysteine and the closing phenylalanine or tryptophan. A D gene is named only where the DNA matches it firmly. For some rows the clone size is stated as once, few or many, or as a class when expanded; others skip it.

D	J	V	size	DNA	CDR3
TRBD1	TRBJ2-3	TRBV5-1	NA	TGCGCCAGCAGCTTCTGGACAGGGAGAGTAACAGATACGCAGTATTTT	CASSFWTGRVTDTQYF
NA	TRBJ1-2	TRBV4-3	NA	TGCGCCAGCAGCCAAAACTTAGGGGACAACTATGGCTACACCTTC	CASSQNLGDNYGYTF
NA	TRBJ2-2	TRBV5-5	NA	TGTGCCAGCAGCTTTCAAGGTCCAGACACCGGGGAGCTGTTTTTT	CASSFQGPDTGELFF
TRBD2	TRBJ2-7	TRBV4-3	few	TGCGCCAGCAGCCAAGATACTAGCGGACCCTACGAGCAGTACTTC	CASSQDTSGPYEQYF
NA	TRBJ2-5	TRBV10-3	NA	TGTGCCATCAGTCCCGGGACTCAAGAGACCCAGTACTTC	CAISPGTQETQYF
NA	TRBJ2-7	TRBV10-3	many	TGTGCCCTCGGGGCGGGGTCCTACGAGCAGTACTTC	CALGAGSYEQYF
TRBD1	TRBJ2-1	TRBV12-3/TRBV12-4	many	TGTGCCAGCAGCCCCCCCGGGACAGGCTACTACAATGAGCAGTTCTTC	CASSPPGTGYYNEQFF
NA	TRBJ2-1	TRBV25-1	NA	TGTGCCAGCAGTGAAACGGACGTACGGCAGTTCTTC	CASSETDVRQFF
TRBD1	TRBJ1-1	TRBV6-1	few	TGTGCCAGCAGAACAGGGGTAGGGTTCGCTGAAGCTTTCTTT	CASRTGVGFAEAFF
TRBD1	TRBJ2-5	TRBV19	NA	TGTGCCAGTAGTGAACAGGGGGCGAAAGAGACCCAGTACTTC	CASSEQGAKETQYF
TRBD1	TRBJ1-2	TRBV12-3/TRBV12-4	many	TGTGCCAGCAGCTGGGGACAGGGGGTCTATGGCTACACCTTC	CASSWGQGVYGYTF
NA	TRBJ1-4	TRBV6-5	NA	TGTGCCAGCAGAAGGGTAAATGAAAAACTGTTTTTT	CASRRVNEKLFF
TRBD2	TRBJ2-2	TRBV20-1	many	TGCAGTGCTACCACTAGCGGGGGGGCCGGGGAGCTGTTTTTT	CSATTSGGAGELFF
NA	TRBJ2-7	TRBV5-5	few	TGTGCCAGCAGCTTGCTTGAGAGAGAGTACTTC	CASSLLEREYF
NA	TRBJ2-1	TRBV5-6	NA	TGTGCCAGCAGCTTGGGGGGACCCTTATCCTACAATGAGCAGTTCTTC	CASSLGGPLSYNEQFF
TRBD1	TRBJ2-7	TRBV11-1	many	TGTGCCAGCAGCTTATTGCCCATCCCTAACCGGGACAGGGTTCCCGAGCAGTACTTC	CASSLLPIPNRDRVPEQYF
NA	TRBJ2-1	TRBV29-1	NA	TGCAGCGTTCGGTCCTACAATGAGCAGTTCTTC	CSVRSYNEQFF
NA	TRBJ2-7	TRBV5-1	few	TGCGCCAGCAGCGACGCAGGAGGCAAGCAGTACTTC	CASSDAGGKQYF
NA	TRBJ2-7	TRBV20-1	many	TGCAGTGCTTCGTTTAGCGGTTCCTACGAGCAGTACTTC	CSASFSGSYEQYF
NA	TRBJ1-4	TRBV4-1	few	TGCGCCAGCAGCCAACCCGGCGGCGGGGAAAAACTGTTTTTT	CASSQPGGGEKLFF
NA	TRBJ1-1	TRBV6-5	NA	TGTGCCAGCAGTTCCGACAGGATCAGCGCTGAAGCTTTCTTT	CASSSDRISAEAFF
NA	TRBJ2-7	TRBV20-1	many	TGCAGTGCTAGCGATAGCGGATTCTCCTACGAGCAGTACTTC	CSASDSGFSYEQYF
NA	TRBJ2-1	TRBV20-1	many	TGCAGTGAGGGCTCTGGCGGAGAGCAGTTCTTC	CSEGSGGEQFF
NA	TRBJ1-2	TRBV18	few	TGTGCCAGCTCTCCCACAGTCCTATATGGCTACACCTTC	CASSPTVLYGYTF
NA	TRBJ1-2	TRBV7-2	NA	TGTGCCAGCAGCTTATGGGCAATTAGTAACTATGGCTACACCTTC	CASSLWAISNYGYTF
TRBD2	TRBJ2-7	TRBV29-1	many	TGCAGCGTTGAATGGGGACTAGGGTATGCCGAGCAGTACTTC	CSVEWGLGYAEQYF
TRBD1	TRBJ2-7	TRBV20-1	NA	TGCAGTGCCCAAAACAGACAGGGGGCGCGGTACGAGCAGTACTTC	CSAQNRQGARYEQYF
NA	TRBJ1-2	TRBV12-3/TRBV12-4	many	TGTGCCAGCAGTTCGGTCAGCTATGGCTACACCTTC	CASSSVSYGYTF
NA	TRBJ2-7	TRBV2	NA	TGTGCCAGCAGGCGAGTGATCCGCGACGAGCAGTACTTC	CASRRVIRDEQYF
TRBD2	TRBJ2-4	TRBV20-1	NA	TGCAGTGCTAGAAGGGGACTAGCGGCAAACATTCAGTACTTC	CSARRGLAANIQYF
NA	TRBJ2-1	TRBV20-1	NA	TGCAGCGCAGGGGGGCCCAATGAGCAGTTCTTC	CSAGGPNEQFF
TRBD2	TRBJ2-2	TRBV29-1	many	TGCAGCGTTTCAGCGGGAGGGGCCGGGGAGCTGTTTTTT	CSVSAGGAGELFF
TRBD2	TRBJ2-7	TRBV29-1	many	TGCAGCGTTGCGACTAGCGGTAGCTCCTACGAGCAGTACTTC	CSVATSGSSYEQYF
NA	TRBJ1-6	TRBV6-1	NA	TGTGCCAGCACCCGCACGCTATATAATTCACCCCTCCACTTT	CASTRTLYNSPLHF
TRBD1	TRBJ2-7	TRBV5-6	few	TGTGCCAGCAGCGGCACAGGGGGGAGCTCCTACGAGCAGTACTTC	CASSGTGGSSYEQYF
NA	TRBJ2-7	TRBV29-1	many	TGCAGCGTGGGCAGCTCCTACGAGCAGTACTTC	CSVGSSYEQYF
NA	TRBJ2-7	TRBV5-1	many	TGCGCCAGCAGCTTGGAAGGAAGAGGCTACGAGCAGTACTTC	CASSLEGRGYEQYF
NA	TRBJ2-7	TRBV3-1	few	TGTGCCAGCAGCCAAGATGTAGGAGGAACCTACGAGCAGTACTTC	CASSQDVGGTYEQYF
NA	TRBJ1-1	TRBV7-9	NA	TGTGCCAGCAGCTTAGGTAGACAGGCGGACACTGAAGCTTTCTTT	CASSLGRQADTEAFF
NA	TRBJ1-4	TRBV12-3/TRBV12-4	NA	TGTGCCAGCAGTCCGACAACTGAAAAACTGTTTTTT	CASSPTTEKLFF
NA	TRBJ2-1	TRBV10-3	NA	TGTGCCATCAGGGAAGGGATAGCGAGGGGCTCCTACAATGAGCAGTTCTTC	CAIREGIARGSYNEQFF
TRBD2	TRBJ2-3	TRBV20-1	few	TGCAGTGCTAGTGGGACAAGCGGGAGGGCCAAGGTTACAGATACGCAGTATTTT	CSASGTSGRAKVTDTQYF
NA	TRBJ1-4	TRBV12-3/TRBV12-4	few	TGTGCCAGCAGTCCTCTGTCCACCGCCCGGGAAAAACTGTTTTTT	CASSPLSTAREKLFF
TRBD2	TRBJ2-3	TRBV9	NA	TGTGCCAGCAGCGTAAGTAGCGGGGGGGCCGTAAATACGCAGTATTTT	CASSVSSGGAVNTQYF
NA	TRBJ2-3	TRBV2	NA	TGTGCCAGCAATGGGGGTTTGGACACAGATACGCAGTATTTT	CASNGGLDTDTQYF
TRBD2	TRBJ2-1	TRBV20-1	few	TGCAGTGCTAGGGTTTCTAGCGGGGGGAGGTCCTACAATGAGCAGTTCTTC	CSARVSSGGRSYNEQFF
TRBD2	TRBJ2-7	TRBV7-2	NA	TGTGCCAGCAGCCCCCTAGCGGGAGACACCTACGAGCAGTACTTC	CASSPLAGDTYEQYF
NA	TRBJ2-2	TRBV12-3/TRBV12-4	NA	TGTGCCAGCAGACTCCCTGATACCGGGACTCGGTTCACCGGGGAGCTGTTTTTT	CASRLPDTGTRFTGELFF
TRBD1	TRBJ1-2	TRBV5-1	NA	TGCGCCAGCAGCTCAGCGACAGGGATCAACTATGGCTACACCTTC	CASSSATGINYGYTF
TRBD2	TRBJ2-7	TRBV6-1	few	TGTGCCAGCAGTCGAACTAGCGGGAAACCTTACGAGCAGTACTTC	CASSRTSGKPYEQYF
NA	TRBJ1-1	TRBV12-3/TRBV12-4	NA	TGTGCCAGCAACTTTGCCGGAACGGCTGAAGCTTTCTTT	CASNFAGTAEAFF
NA	TRBJ1-5	TRBV6-2/TRBV6-3	few	TGTGCCAGCAGTGCCGTAACAGGGAACCAGCCCCAGCATTTT	CASSAVTGNQPQHF